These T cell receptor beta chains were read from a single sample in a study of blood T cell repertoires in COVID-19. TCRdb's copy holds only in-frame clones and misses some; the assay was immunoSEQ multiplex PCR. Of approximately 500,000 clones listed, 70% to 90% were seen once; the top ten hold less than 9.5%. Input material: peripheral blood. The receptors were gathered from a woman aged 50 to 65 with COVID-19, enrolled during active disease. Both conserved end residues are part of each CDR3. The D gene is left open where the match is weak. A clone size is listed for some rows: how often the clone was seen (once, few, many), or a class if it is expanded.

TGCAGCGTTAACGCAGGTTACACTGAAGCTTTCTTT,CSVNAGYTEAFF,NA,TRBJ1-1,TRBV29-1,NA,12
TGTGCCACCAGCAGACAAAGTAGGGGCAACCCGGCCCAAGAGACCCAGTACTTC,CATSRQSRGNPAQETQYF,NA,TRBJ2-5,TRBV15,NA,18
TGTGCCAGCTCACCACAAACTGCGAGTGGCTACACCTTC,CASSPQTASGYTF,NA,TRBJ1-2,TRBV18,NA,13
TGTGCCAGCAGTCAGGGGACAGGGACTGGTGGAAACACCATATATTTT,CASSQGTGTGGNTIYF,NA,TRBJ1-3,TRBV6-6,TRBD1,16
TGTGCCAGCAGTGAGTTCAAGAACACCGGGGAGCTGTTTTTT,CASSEFKNTGELFF,NA,TRBJ2-2,TRBV2,NA,14
TGTGCCAGCAGCGTCCGGGACAGGGGACGCGCTTTCTTT,CASSVRDRGRAFF,NA,TRBJ1-1,TRBV3-1/TRBV3-2,TRBD1,13
TGTGCCAGCAGTCAGGACTATTCTAACTATGGCTACACCTTC,CASSQDYSNYGYTF,NA,TRBJ1-2,TRBV6-5,NA,14
TGTGCCAGCAGATTTACGGGGGGCACAGGGGAGCTGTTTTTT,CASRFTGGTGELFF,NA,TRBJ2-2,TRBV5-4,NA,14
TGTGCCAGCAGCGTAGAAGACAACTCCTACGAGCAGTACTTC,CASSVEDNSYEQYF,NA,TRBJ2-7,TRBV9,NA,14
TGTGCCAGCAGCGTAGGAACGGGCGGGCCGAGCTACGAGCAGTACTTC,CASSVGTGGPSYEQYF,NA,TRBJ2-7,TRBV9,NA,16
TGTGCCAGCAGCCTCCGGGACAGGGGGTTTTACACTGAAGCTTTCTTT,CASSLRDRGFYTEAFF,NA,TRBJ1-1,TRBV5-6,TRBD1,16
TGTGCCAGCAGTCGAGGGACAGGGGCCTATGGCTACACCTTC,CASSRGTGAYGYTF,NA,TRBJ1-2,TRBV6-5,TRBD1,14
TGCAGCGTTGGTGGTGAGACTAATGAAAAACTGTTTTTT,CSVGGETNEKLFF,NA,TRBJ1-4,TRBV29-1,NA,13
TGTGCCAGCAGTAAAAGGGGCGGGGGCGGCAAGTTCTTC,CASSKRGGGGKFF,many,TRBJ2-1,TRBV27,NA,13
TGTGCCAGCAGCTTAGCCCAGAACACCGGGGAGCTGTTTTTT,CASSLAQNTGELFF,NA,TRBJ2-2,TRBV7-9,NA,14
TGTGCCTGGAACAGGGGGGGCTTGGGAGCTTTCTTT,CAWNRGGLGAFF,NA,TRBJ1-1,TRBV30,TRBD1,12
TGTGCCAGCTCACCCTCAATGCGGGGGGGTGAAGCTTTCTTT,CASSPSMRGGEAFF,NA,TRBJ1-1,TRBV18,NA,14
TGTGCCAGCAGCCCTTCGACACCGCAGGCCAATTCACCCCTCCACTTT,CASSPSTPQANSPLHF,NA,TRBJ1-6,TRBV7-9,NA,16
TGTGCCAGCAGCTTATTAGGGGGATACAATGAGCAGTTCTTC,CASSLLGGYNEQFF,NA,TRBJ2-1,TRBV7-8,NA,14
TGCGCCAGCAGCTTAGGGGGACTAGCGGGCACAGATACGCAGTATTTT,CASSLGGLAGTDTQYF,NA,TRBJ2-3,TRBV5-1,TRBD2,16
TGTGCCAGCAGTAGGGACAGTGCAACTAATGAAAAACTGTTTTTT,CASSRDSATNEKLFF,once,TRBJ1-4,TRBV6-5,TRBD1,15
TGTGCCAGCAGCGGTAGGACAGCTAGCATTAACGAGCAGTACTTC,CASSGRTASINEQYF,NA,TRBJ2-7,TRBV9,NA,15
TGCGCCAGCAGTCACAGGGGCAATGGTGAAGCTTTCTTT,CASSHRGNGEAFF,NA,TRBJ1-1,TRBV23-1,NA,13
TGTGCCAGCAGTTTACAGGGTAAGCCCCAGCATTTT,CASSLQGKPQHF,NA,TRBJ1-5,TRBV28,NA,12
TGTGCCACCAGTGACCCCAGCAGGGGGCCTAACTATGGCTACACCTTC,CATSDPSRGPNYGYTF,NA,TRBJ1-2,TRBV24-1,TRBD1,16
TGTGCCATCAGTGAGTTGGCACGGGGGAAAGGAGAAGCTTTCTTT,CAISELARGKGEAFF,NA,TRBJ1-1,TRBV10-3,NA,15
TGTGCCAGCAGCCCCGGGGGTGGTGGAAACACCGGGGAGCTGTTTTTT,CASSPGGGGNTGELFF,once,TRBJ2-2,TRBV3-1/TRBV3-2,NA,16
TGCGCCGGTGAGGGATCGAACGGGGGGACTGAAGCTTTCTTT,CAGEGSNGGTEAFF,NA,TRBJ1-1,TRBV30,NA,14
TGTGCCAGCACCCAGGGACTAGCGGGGAAAGAGACCCAGTACTTC,CASTQGLAGKETQYF,NA,TRBJ2-5,TRBV3-1/TRBV3-2,TRBD2,15
TGTGCCAGCAGCTTGGGGACTAGCGTATACGAGCAGTACTTC,CASSLGTSVYEQYF,NA,TRBJ2-7,TRBV5-4,TRBD2,14
TGTGCCAGCAGCCACGATTCCGGGACAACCAACTATGGCTACACCTTC,CASSHDSGTTNYGYTF,NA,TRBJ1-2,TRBV4-2,NA,16
TGTGCCGGCCTACAGGGCGTTGGTCAGCCCCAGCATTTT,CAGLQGVGQPQHF,NA,TRBJ1-5,TRBV2,NA,13
TGTGCCACCAGTGATTTCGGGGGGGGGACTAGCGGGTACAATGAGCAGTTCTTC,CATSDFGGGTSGYNEQFF,NA,TRBJ2-1,TRBV24-1,TRBD2,18
TGTGCCAGCAGTCTAGGGGATAACACAGATACGCAGTATTTT,CASSLGDNTDTQYF,NA,TRBJ2-3,TRBV7-8,NA,14
TGTGCCAGCTCATCTCAGGGGCAGACCGCGGAAGCTTTCTTT,CASSSQGQTAEAFF,NA,TRBJ1-1,TRBV18,NA,14
TGTGCCTGTACCTATGCGGGCACTGAAGCTTTCTTT,CACTYAGTEAFF,NA,TRBJ1-1,TRBV30,NA,12
TGTGCCAGCAGCTTCGGGACAGGGGGCGCGTACGAGCAGTACTTC,CASSFGTGGAYEQYF,NA,TRBJ2-7,TRBV5-4,TRBD1,15
TGTGCCAGCAGCTTAACAGCTGCGAACACCGGGGAGCTGTTTTTT,CASSLTAANTGELFF,NA,TRBJ2-2,TRBV5-8,NA,15
TGTGCCAGCAGCGGTGACGGGGGGCAGCCCCAGCATTTT,CASSGDGGQPQHF,NA,TRBJ1-5,TRBV7-2,NA,13
TGTGCCAGCAGTTACCGGACAGGAGGGGCTGAAGCTTTCTTT,CASSYRTGGAEAFF,NA,TRBJ1-1,TRBV6-6,TRBD1,14
TGTGCCAGCAGTGAAGCGCTTCGGGGGGCAGGAGAGACCCAGTACTTC,CASSEALRGAGETQYF,NA,TRBJ2-5,TRBV6-1,NA,16
TGCAGCGTTAAAGGACAGGGGGCCTACGAGCAGTACTTC,CSVKGQGAYEQYF,NA,TRBJ2-7,TRBV29-1,TRBD1,13
TGTGCCAGCAGCCTCCCGACCAGCGGGGGGGCGGCCGGGGAGCTGTTTTTT,CASSLPTSGGAAGELFF,NA,TRBJ2-2,TRBV5-4,TRBD2,17
TGCGCCAGCAGCTTATCTTACACGAACGGCAATCAGCCCCAGCATTTT,CASSLSYTNGNQPQHF,NA,TRBJ1-5,TRBV5-1,NA,16
TGTGCCAGCAGCTTAGTGGGACAGGGCCATGGCTACACCTTC,CASSLVGQGHGYTF,NA,TRBJ1-2,TRBV11-2,TRBD1,14
TGTGCCAGCAGTTTAGGGCAGGCCACTGAAGCTTTCTTT,CASSLGQATEAFF,NA,TRBJ1-1,TRBV12-3/TRBV12-4,NA,13
TGTGCCAGCAGTCGAGGGGGGGCCTACAATGAGCAGTTCTTC,CASSRGGAYNEQFF,NA,TRBJ2-1,TRBV6-5,NA,14
TGTGCCAGTAGTTACGGGGGGGGGAACAATTCACCCCTCCACTTT,CASSYGGGNNSPLHF,once,TRBJ1-6,TRBV19,NA,15